This T cell receptor (beta chain) was observed in a study of shared clonotypes between healthy human individuals. In the original workflow: Junction-only sequences without quality scores came from ImmunoSEQ, so filtering differed. Sequencing used immunoSEQ multiplex PCR; TCRdb keeps in-frame clones, though not all of them. The V and J calls and clone size come from that table; D and trimming were worked out from the DNA. The repertoire includes around 1.1 million clones, roughly 80% of them detected once, and 0.89% sits in the top ten. Turning to this clone: The target antigen is unknown.

Study-level findings and limits: Non-shared clonotypes had lower generation probabilities than those shared by all four donors. Among the subsets, naive ones generally showed larger estimated richness than memory ones. The sharing of about 5% of naive CD4 clonotypes was seen across a handful of donors.

Sequenced input: memory CD4+ T cells from PBMCs. As for subset: CD45RA-negative fraction. This receptor was identified in a man younger than 30 in good health. Some clones in this sample may be carry-over from other donors' samples.

CDR3 amino acids: CAWEGGHNQPQHF. CDR3 DNA sequence: TGTGCCTGGGAGGGAGGCCACAATCAGCCCCAGCATTTT. The rearrangement joins TRBV30 to TRBJ1-5; D remains unclear. There are 13 residues in the CDR3. Trimming left V 5 bases short and J 3 bases short, with 11 bases between. Germline CDR1 reads GTSNPN; CDR2 reads SVGIG (reference sequence).